This T cell receptor beta chain was sequenced in a study of shared clonotypes between healthy human individuals (dated by TCRdb to 2019 to 2021). For the wider study: The cohort included three men and a couple of women between 18 and 49 years of age. For each donor, CD4 naive and CD4 memory were each given three plates, CD8 naive was given two plates, and CD8 memory was given one plate. To estimate repertoire size and how much clonotypes are shared between individuals, the study performed deep sequencing of blood TCR repertoires from about five healthy adults. Different laboratories and diverse techniques were used to prepare libraries and sequence TCR repertoires, to increase sequencing depth and limit assay-specific biases. Leukapheresis yielded between about 0.94 and 9 billion PBMCs per donor. Overall results and qualifications from the work: Compared with non-shared clonotypes, clonotypes shared by all four sorted-subset donors had higher generation probabilities. Based on pairwise subsampling, the degree of clonotype sharing among donors was expected to be affected by sequencing depth. Even with the large sequencing depth, rarefaction of the sorted-subset datasets indicated that sequencing was incomplete. Estimated clonotype richness was generally larger for naive than for memory subsets. Across four donors, around 5.4% of naive CD4, roughly 3.5% of naive CD8, about 2% of memory CD4, and under 0.45% of memory CD8 clonotypes were shared. Sampling was restricted to blood, and TCR repertoires in tissue are likely to differ from TCR repertoires in blood. Because the study included a small number of donors, the genetic and exposure-history diversity represented was limited.

The junction shows trimming of 2 bases on V and 0 bases on J, plus 15 bases between the germline ends. Based on the germline V gene (reference sequence), the CDR1 and CDR2 sequences are SEHNR and FQNEAQ. The CDR3 contains 17 residues, cysteine and phenylalanine counted. Here the CDR3 DNA is all that survives: 51 bases in frame from base 1. Using the deep immunoSEQ assay, TCR CDR3 regions were amplified from genomic DNA by multiplex PCR. For each cell subset, the extracted genomic DNA was distributed evenly across all wells of several immunoSEQ 96-well plates, and each plate served as one replicate. For sorted subsets, about 200 ng genomic DNA, equal to tens of thousands of T cell genomes, was loaded into each replicate PCR. Purified libraries were quantified with a Qubit 3.0 fluorometer, sized on a Bioanalyzer 2100, and re-quantified with the KAPA Library Quantification kit. Every immunoSEQ 96-well plate was sequenced on a separate single-read 150-cycle Illumina NextSeq 550 flow cell. In the source study's methods: Because the immunoSEQ output held only junctional sequences and lacked quality scores, the filtering could not match the filtering applied to full-length reads. Sequences were annotated with PyIR, a Python wrapper for IgBLAST v1.9, and V/J genes and CDR3 were assigned using IMGT germline references. Reads were removed for weak V/J assignments (E-value above 1e-6), missing CDR3, stop codons, out-of-frame junctions, or ambiguous translated residues. V3J clonotypes were defined by identical inferred V gene, J gene, and CDR3 amino acid sequence. Percentage overlap between repertoires was computed as shared unique clonotypes divided by the size of the smaller repertoire. Three approaches were used to assess repertoire richness: RTK rarefaction, the Chao1 estimator, and Recon v2.1 estimates of unobserved clonotypes. Generation probabilities were computed with OLGA for all TCRbeta clonotypes obtained by the gDNA method from a handful of donors. The immuneACCESS repertoire file appears here via TCRdb, limited to in-frame rearrangements. These files lack a portion of the clones; in checked studies, under half of the deficit traces to unresolved V genes, and the cause of the others is not known. The V and J calls and clone size come from that table; D and trimming were worked out from the DNA. This sample comprises hundreds of thousands of clones, more than 70% of them detected only once. Around 1.8% of the sample belongs to the ten largest clones.

Comments on this clone: The target of this receptor is not known. One base away there is no much larger clone; base qualities are not given.

The donors were healthy, HIV-negative adults with no recently reported acute infections or vaccinations. Every donor was a Caucasian adult residing in Nashville, Tennessee, USA. CD4+ T cells were enriched by magnetic negative selection, after which naive cells were positively selected on CD45RA and the negative fraction was taken as the memory subset. Blood was collected by leukapheresis, and PBMCs were isolated by Ficoll-Histopaque density gradient centrifugation and then cryopreserved in liquid nitrogen vapor phase. Analytical flow cytometry was used to check the purity and quantity of each magnetically sorted T cell population. Genomic DNA was isolated from every sorted fraction and measured by UV absorbance on a Nanodrop 2000c.

The receptor chain draws on TRBV7-9 and TRBJ2-3; TRBD1 is a possible D gene, resting on 6 matching bases. Sequenced: memory CD4+ T cells sorted from blood. Sample cell subset or site, as interpreted from the label and publication: CD45RA-negative fraction. The receptor's source is a woman aged 25-40 years in good health. CDR3 region: CASSLPGQIPSTDTQYF. At the DNA level, the sequence is TGTGCCAGCAGCTTACCCGGACAGATCCCTAGCACAGATACGCAGTATTTT.